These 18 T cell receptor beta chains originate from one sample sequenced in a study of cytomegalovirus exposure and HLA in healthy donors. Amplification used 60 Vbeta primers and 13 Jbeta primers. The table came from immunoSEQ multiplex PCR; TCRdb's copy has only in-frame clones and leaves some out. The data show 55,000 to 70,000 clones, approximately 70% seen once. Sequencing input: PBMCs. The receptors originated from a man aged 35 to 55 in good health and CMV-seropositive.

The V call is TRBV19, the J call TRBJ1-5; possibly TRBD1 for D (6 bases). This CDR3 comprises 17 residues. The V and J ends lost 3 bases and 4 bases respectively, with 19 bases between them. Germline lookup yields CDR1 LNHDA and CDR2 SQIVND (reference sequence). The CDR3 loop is CASSIFNGAGANQPQHF. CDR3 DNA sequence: TGTGCCAGTAGTATTTTTAATGGGGCAGGGGCTAATCAGCCCCAGCATTTT. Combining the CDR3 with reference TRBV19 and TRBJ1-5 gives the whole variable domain DGGITQSPKYLFRKEGQNVTLSCEQNLNHDAMYWYRQDPGQGLRLIYYSQIVNDFQKGDIAEGYSVSREKKESFPLTVTSAQKNPTAFYLCASSIFNGAGANQPQHFGDGTRLSIL.

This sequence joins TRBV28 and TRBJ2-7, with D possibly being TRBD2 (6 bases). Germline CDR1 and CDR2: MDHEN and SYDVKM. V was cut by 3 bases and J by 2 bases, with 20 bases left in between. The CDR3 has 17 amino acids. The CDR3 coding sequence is TGTGCCAGCAGTTTGGCGGGAAGACTTGGCAATACCTACGAGCAGTACTTC. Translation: CASSLAGRLGNTYEQYF.

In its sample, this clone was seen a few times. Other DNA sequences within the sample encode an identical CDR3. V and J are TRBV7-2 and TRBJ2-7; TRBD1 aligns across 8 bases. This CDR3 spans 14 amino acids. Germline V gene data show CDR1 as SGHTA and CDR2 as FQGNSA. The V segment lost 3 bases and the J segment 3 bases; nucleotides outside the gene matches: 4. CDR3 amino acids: CASSLETGGYEQYF. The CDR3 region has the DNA TGTGCCAGCAGCTTGGAAACAGGGGGCTACGAGCAGTACTTC.

This CDR3 is CASSLAYRPGGEQYF. The DNA of the CDR3 is TGTGCCAGCAGCTTGGCTTACAGGCCCGGGGGGGAGCAGTACTTC. The chain carries TRBV5-4 and TRBJ2-7; TRBD2 matches at 7 bases. The CDR3 totals 15 residues. Unmatched junction bases numbered 10, after V lost 0 bases and J lost 7 bases. Germline loops: CDR1 SGHNT, CDR2 YYREEE (reference sequence).

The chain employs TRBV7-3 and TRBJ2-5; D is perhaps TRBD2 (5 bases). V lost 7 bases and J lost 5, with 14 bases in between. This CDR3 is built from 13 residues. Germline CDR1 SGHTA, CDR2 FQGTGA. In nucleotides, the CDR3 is TGTGCCAGCACTACTAGTCCAGAGGAGACCCAGTACTTC. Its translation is CASTTSPEETQYF.

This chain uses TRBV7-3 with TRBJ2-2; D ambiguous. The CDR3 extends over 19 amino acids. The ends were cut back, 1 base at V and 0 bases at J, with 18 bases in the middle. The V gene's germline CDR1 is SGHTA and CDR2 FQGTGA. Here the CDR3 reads CASSLSLLDPFANTGELFF. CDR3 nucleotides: TGTGCCAGCAGCTTAAGTCTCCTAGACCCCTTCGCGAACACCGGGGAGCTGTTTTTT.

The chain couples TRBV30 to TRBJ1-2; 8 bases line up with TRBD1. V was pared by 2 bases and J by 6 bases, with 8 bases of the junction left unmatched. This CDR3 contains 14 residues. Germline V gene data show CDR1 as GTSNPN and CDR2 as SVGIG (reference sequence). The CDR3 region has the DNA TGTGCCTGGAGTAGAATACAGGGGGGTGATGGCTACACCTTC. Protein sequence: CAWSRIQGGDGYTF.

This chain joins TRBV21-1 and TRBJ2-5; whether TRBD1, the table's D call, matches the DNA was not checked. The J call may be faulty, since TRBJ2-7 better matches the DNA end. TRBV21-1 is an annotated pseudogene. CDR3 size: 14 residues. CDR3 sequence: CASSKMTGFREQYF. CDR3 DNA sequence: TGTGCCAGCAGCAAAATGACAGGGTTTCGCGAGCAGTACTTC.

CDR3 amino acids: CASSYTTGEQYF. CDR3 DNA sequence: TGTGCCAGCAGTTATACGACTGGCGAGCAGTACTTC. V and J are TRBV6-1 and TRBJ2-7; D remains unclear. With 5 bases removed from V and 6 bases from J, the gap between germline ends came to 11 bases. There are 12 residues in the CDR3. Germline V gives CDR1 MNHNS, CDR2 SASEGT.

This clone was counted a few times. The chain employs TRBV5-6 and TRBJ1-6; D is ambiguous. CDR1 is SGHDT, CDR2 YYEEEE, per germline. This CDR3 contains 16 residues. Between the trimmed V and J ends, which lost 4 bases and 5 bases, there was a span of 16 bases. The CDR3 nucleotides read TGTGCCAGCAGCCCGGGGTCGGGCAGAGATAATTCACCCCTCCACTTT. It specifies CASSPGSGRDNSPLHF.

The CDR3 bases are TGTGCCAGCAGCTTCTGGGGGGGGACCTACGAGCAGTACTTC. This codes for CASSFWGGTYEQYF. The chain combines TRBV5-6 with TRBJ2-7; 7 positions match TRBD2. Germline V gene sequence: CDR1 SGHDT, CDR2 YYEEEE. After removal of 2 bases from V and 2 bases from J, the junction contained 4 bases not matched to a gene. This CDR3 comprises 14 residues.

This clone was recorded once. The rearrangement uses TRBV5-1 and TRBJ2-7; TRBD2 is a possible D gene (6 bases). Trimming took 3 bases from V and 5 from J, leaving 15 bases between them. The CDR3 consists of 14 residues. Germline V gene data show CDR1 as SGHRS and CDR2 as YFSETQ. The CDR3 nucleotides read TGCGCCAGCAGCTGGACCGGGCTAGCGAACGAGCAGTACTTC. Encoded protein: CASSWTGLANEQYF.

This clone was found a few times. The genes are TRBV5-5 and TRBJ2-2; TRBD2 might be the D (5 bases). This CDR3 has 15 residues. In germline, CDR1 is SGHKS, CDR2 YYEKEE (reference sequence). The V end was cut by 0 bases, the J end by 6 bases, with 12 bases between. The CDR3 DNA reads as TGTGCCAGCAGCTTGGGTGCTCGGGGTGCCGGGGAGCTGTTTTTT. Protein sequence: CASSLGARGAGELFF.

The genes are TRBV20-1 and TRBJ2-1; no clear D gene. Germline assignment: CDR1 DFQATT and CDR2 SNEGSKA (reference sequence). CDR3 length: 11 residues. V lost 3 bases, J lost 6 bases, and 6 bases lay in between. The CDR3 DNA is TGCAGTGCTAGGGCTAGCAATGAGCAGTTCTTC. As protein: CSARASNEQFF.

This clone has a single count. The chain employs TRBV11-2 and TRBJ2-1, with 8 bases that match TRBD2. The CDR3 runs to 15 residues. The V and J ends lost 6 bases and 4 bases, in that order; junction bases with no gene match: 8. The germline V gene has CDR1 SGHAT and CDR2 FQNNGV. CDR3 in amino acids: CASRIAGLGYNEQFF. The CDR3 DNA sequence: TGTGCCAGCAGAATAGCGGGGCTTGGTTACAATGAGCAGTTCTTC.

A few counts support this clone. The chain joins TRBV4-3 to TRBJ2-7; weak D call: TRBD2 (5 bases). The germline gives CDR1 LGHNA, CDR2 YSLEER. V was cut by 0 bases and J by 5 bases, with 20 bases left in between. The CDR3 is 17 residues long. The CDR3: CASSQDLQDGLSNEQYF. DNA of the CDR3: TGCGCCAGCAGCCAAGATCTTCAGGACGGACTGTCCAACGAGCAGTACTTC.

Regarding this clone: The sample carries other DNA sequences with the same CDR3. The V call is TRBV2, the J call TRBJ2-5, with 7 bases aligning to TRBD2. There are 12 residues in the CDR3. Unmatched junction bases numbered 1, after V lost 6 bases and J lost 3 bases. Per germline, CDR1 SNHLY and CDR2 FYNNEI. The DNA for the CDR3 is TGTGCCAGCAGGGCGGGAGAAGAGACCCAGTACTTC. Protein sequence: CASRAGEETQYF.

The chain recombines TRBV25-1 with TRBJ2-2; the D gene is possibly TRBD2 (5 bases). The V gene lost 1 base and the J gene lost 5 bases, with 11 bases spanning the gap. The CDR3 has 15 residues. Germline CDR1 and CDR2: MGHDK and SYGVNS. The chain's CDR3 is CASSEWGVGTGELFF. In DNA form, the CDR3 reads TGTGCCAGCAGTGAATGGGGAGTAGGGACCGGGGAGCTGTTTTTT.